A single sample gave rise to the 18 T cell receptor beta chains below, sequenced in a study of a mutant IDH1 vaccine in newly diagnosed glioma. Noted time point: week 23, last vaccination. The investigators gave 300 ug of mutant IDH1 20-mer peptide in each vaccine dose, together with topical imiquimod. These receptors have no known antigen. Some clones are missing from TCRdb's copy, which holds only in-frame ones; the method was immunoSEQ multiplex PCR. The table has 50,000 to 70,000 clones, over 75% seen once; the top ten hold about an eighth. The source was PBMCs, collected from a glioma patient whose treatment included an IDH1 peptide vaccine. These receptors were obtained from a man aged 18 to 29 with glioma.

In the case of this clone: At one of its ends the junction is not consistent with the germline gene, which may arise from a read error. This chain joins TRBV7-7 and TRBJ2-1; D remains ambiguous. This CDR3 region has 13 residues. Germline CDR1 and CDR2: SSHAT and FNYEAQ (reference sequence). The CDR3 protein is CASSWGSSNEQFF. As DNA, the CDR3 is TGTGCTAGCAGCTGGGGAAGTTCTAATGAGCAGTTCTTC.

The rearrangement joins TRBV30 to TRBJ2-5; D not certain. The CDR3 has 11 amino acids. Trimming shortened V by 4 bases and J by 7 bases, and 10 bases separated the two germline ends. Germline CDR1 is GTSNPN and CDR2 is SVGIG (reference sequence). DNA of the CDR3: TGTGCCTGGATGGGGATTGGGACCCAGTACTTC. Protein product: CAWMGIGTQYF.

CDR3 nucleotide sequence: TGTGCCAGCAGTTTATCCGGGACAGGGGGGGCTAACTATGGCTACACCTTC. Translated: CASSLSGTGGANYGYTF. The chain links TRBV28 to TRBJ1-2; 11 bases fit TRBD1. The CDR3 consists of 17 residues. The J segment lost 0 bases and the V segment lost 1 base, leaving 4 bases of the junction unmatched. From germline, CDR1 is MDHEN and CDR2 SYDVKM.

CDR3 amino acids: CASSFPGGYEQYF. The CDR3 DNA is TGTGCCAGCAGTTTCCCCGGGGGCTACGAGCAGTACTTC. The V gene is TRBV6-5, the J gene TRBJ2-7, with a possible D match to TRBD2 (6 bases). CDR3 length: 13 amino acids. The V gene's germline CDR1 is MNHEY and CDR2 SVGAGI. V was pared by 4 bases and J by 3 bases, with 10 bases between.

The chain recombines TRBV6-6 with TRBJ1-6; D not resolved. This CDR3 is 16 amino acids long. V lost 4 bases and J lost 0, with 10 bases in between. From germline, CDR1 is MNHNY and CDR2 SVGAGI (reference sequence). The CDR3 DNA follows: TGTGCCAGCAGTTCGGGCAGGTCCTCCTATAATTCACCCCTCCACTTT. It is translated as CASSSGRSSYNSPLHF.

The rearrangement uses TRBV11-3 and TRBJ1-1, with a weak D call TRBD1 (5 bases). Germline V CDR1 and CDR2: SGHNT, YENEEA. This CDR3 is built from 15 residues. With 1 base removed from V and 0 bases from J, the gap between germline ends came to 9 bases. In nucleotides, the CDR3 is TGTGCCAGCAGCTTAGGGGACCCCATGAACACTGAAGCTTTCTTT. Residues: CASSLGDPMNTEAFF.

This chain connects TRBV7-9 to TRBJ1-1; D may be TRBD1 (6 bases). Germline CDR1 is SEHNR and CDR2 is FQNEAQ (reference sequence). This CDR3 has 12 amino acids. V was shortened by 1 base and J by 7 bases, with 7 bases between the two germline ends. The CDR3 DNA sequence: TGTGCCAGCAGCTTAGAAGGGGGTGAAGCTTTCTTT. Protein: CASSLEGGEAFF.

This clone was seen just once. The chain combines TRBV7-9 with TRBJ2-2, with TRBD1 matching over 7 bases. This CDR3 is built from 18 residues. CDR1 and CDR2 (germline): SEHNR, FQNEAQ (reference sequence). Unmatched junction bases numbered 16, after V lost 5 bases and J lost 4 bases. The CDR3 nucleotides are TGTGCCAGCAGCCGAGACGATCTCCGGGACAGAATCACCGGGGAGCTGTTTTTT. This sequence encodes CASSRDDLRDRITGELFF. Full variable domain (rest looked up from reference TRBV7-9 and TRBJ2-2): DTGVSQNPRHKITKRGQNVTFRCDPISEHNRLYWYRQTLGQGPEFLTYFQNEAQLEKSRLLSDRFSAERPKGSFSTLEIQRTEQGDSAMYLCASSRDDLRDRITGELFFGEGSRLTVL.

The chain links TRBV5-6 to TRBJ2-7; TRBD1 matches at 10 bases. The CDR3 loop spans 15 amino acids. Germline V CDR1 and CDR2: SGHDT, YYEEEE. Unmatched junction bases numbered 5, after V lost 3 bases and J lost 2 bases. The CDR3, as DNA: TGTGCCAGCAGCTCTGGGACAGGGGATCCCTACGAGCAGTACTTC. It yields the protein CASSSGTGDPYEQYF.

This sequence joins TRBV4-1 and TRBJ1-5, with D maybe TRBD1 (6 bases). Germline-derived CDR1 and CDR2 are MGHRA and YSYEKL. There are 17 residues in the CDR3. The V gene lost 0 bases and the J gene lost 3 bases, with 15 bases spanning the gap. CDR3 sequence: CASSQDRLGTLNQPQHF. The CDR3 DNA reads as TGCGCCAGCAGCCAAGATCGGTTGGGGACACTCAATCAGCCCCAGCATTTT.

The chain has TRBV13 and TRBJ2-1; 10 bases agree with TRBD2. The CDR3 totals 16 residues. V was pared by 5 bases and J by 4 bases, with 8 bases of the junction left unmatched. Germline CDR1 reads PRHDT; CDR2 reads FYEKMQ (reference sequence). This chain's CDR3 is CASSPVTSGVYNEQFF. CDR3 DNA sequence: TGTGCCAGCAGCCCCGTTACTAGCGGGGTATACAATGAGCAGTTCTTC.

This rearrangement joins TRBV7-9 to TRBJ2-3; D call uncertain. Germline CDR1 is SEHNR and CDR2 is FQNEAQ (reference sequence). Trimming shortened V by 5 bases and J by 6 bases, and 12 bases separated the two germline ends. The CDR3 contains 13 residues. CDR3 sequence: CASSIFGVDTQYF. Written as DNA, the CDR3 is TGTGCCAGCAGCATTTTCGGTGTGGATACGCAGTATTTT.

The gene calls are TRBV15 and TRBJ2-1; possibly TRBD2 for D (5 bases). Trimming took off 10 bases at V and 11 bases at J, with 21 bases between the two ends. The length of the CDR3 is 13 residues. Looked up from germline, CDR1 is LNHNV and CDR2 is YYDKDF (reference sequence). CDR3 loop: CAIADLRGEKQFF. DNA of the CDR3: TGTGCCATCGCGGACCTCCGGGGAGAGAAGCAGTTCTTC.

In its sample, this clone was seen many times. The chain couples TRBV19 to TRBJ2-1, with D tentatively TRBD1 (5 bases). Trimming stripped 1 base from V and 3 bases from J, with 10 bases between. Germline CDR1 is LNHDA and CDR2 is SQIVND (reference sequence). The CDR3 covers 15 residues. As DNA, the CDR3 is TGTGCCAGTAGTATAGGGGCAGGGATCTACAATGAGCAGTTCTTC. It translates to CASSIGAGIYNEQFF.

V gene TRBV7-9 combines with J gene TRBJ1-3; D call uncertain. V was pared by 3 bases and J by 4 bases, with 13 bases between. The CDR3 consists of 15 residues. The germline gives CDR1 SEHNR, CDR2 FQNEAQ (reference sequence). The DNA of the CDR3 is TGTGCCAGCAGCTTGTCTATCAACCTAGGAAACACCATATATTTT. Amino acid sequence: CASSLSINLGNTIYF.

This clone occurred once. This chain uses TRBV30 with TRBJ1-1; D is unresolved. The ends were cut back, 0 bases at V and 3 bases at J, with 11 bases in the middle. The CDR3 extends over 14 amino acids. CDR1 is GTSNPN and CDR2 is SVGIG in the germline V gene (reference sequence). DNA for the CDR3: TGTGCCTGGAGTGTACTACCCAGATACACTGAAGCTTTCTTT. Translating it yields CAWSVLPRYTEAFF.

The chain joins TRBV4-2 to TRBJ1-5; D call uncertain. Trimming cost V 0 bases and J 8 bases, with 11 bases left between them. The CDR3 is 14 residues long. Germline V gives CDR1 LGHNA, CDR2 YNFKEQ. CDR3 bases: TGTGCCAGCAGCCAAGATCTGGGCTTGGAGCCCCAGCATTTT. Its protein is CASSQDLGLEPQHF.

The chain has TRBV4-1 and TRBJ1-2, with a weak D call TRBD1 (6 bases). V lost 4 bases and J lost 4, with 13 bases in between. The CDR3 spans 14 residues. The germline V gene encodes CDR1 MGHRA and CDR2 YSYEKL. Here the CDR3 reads CASSRTTDSYGYTF. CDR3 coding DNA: TGCGCCAGCAGCCGAACGACGGACAGCTATGGCTACACCTTC.